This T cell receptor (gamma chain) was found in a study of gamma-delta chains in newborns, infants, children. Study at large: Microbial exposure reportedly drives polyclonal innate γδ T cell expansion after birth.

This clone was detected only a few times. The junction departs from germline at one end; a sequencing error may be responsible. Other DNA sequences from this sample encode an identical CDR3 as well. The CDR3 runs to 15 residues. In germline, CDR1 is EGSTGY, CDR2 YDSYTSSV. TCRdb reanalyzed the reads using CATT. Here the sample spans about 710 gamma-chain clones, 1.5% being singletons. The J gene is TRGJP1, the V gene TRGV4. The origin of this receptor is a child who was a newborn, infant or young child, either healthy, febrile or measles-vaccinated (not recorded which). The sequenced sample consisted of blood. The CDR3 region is CATWDGLGTGWFKIF. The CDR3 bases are TGTGCCACCTGGGATGGGCTTGGCACTGGTTGGTTCAAGATATTC.